A single sample is the source of the 8 T cell receptor beta chains below, sequenced in a study of T cells and copy number aberrations in small-cell lung cancer. Measured with immunoSEQ multiplex PCR; TCRdb has only the in-frame clones, and not every one. The profile covers over 950 clones, with 65% to 85% appearing a single time and about 4.2% taken by the ten largest. The source material was tumor tissue. The receptors derive from a man between 60 and 75 years old with small cell lung cancer.

Of note for this clone: The germline gene is not matched at one end of the junction; a read error may be the cause. The chain uses TRBV11-2 and TRBJ1-5; 8 positions match TRBD1. The CDR3 has 14 amino acids. The germline V gene has CDR1 SGHAT and CDR2 FQNNGV. The CDR3 region has the DNA TGTGCCAGCAGTCTCCCAGGGGGCGGTCAGCTCCAGCATTTT. Its translation is CASSLPGGGQLQHF.

V gene TRBV7-3 combines with J gene TRBJ2-5; no reliable D call. Germline V gene data show CDR1 as SGHTA and CDR2 as FQGTGA. Between the trimmed V and J ends, which lost 1 base and 4 bases, there was a span of 4 bases. The CDR3 runs to 12 residues. CDR3 residues: CASSLNGETQYF. The CDR3 bases are TGTGCCAGCAGCTTAAATGGAGAGACCCAGTACTTC. Combining the CDR3 with reference TRBV7-3 and TRBJ2-5 gives the whole variable domain GAGVSQTPSNKVTEKGKYVELRCDPISGHTALYWYRQSLGQGPEFLIYFQGTGAADDSGLPNDRFFAVRPEGSVSTLKIQRTERGDSAVYLCASSLNGETQYFGPGTRLLVL.

This clone was counted a single time. The chain links TRBV19 to TRBJ1-5; D uncertain. Per germline, CDR1 LNHDA and CDR2 SQIVND (reference sequence). V lost 1 base, J lost 5 bases, and 3 bases lay in between. The CDR3 is 12 amino acids. CDR3 amino acids: CASSIAHQPQHF. In DNA, the CDR3 is TGTGCCAGTAGTATAGCCCATCAGCCCCAGCATTTT.

The chain employs TRBV28 and TRBJ2-3, with D possibly TRBD1 on 5 matching bases. This CDR3 has 14 residues. Deletions cut 2 bases from V and 6 bases from J, with 12 bases between. Germline V lookup: CDR1 MDHEN, CDR2 SYDVKM. In DNA, the CDR3 is TGTGCCAGCAGTTTAATTTCAGGGCCTGATACGCAGTATTTT. Protein: CASSLISGPDTQYF. Based on the CDR3 plus reference TRBV28 and TRBJ2-3, the full variable domain is DVKVTQSSRYLVKRTGEKVFLECVQDMDHENMFWYRQDPGLGLRLIYFSYDVKMKEKGDIPEGYSVSREKKERFSLILESASTNQTSMYLCASSLISGPDTQYFGPGTRLTVL.

The CDR3: CAWRENEKLFF. Written as DNA, the CDR3 is TGTGCCTGGAGGGAAAATGAAAAACTGTTTTTT. The chain couples TRBV30 to TRBJ1-4; D uncertain. Trimming removed 3 bases at V and 5 bases at J, with 4 bases between. CDR3 length: 11 residues. Germline V gives CDR1 GTSNPN, CDR2 SVGIG (reference sequence).

The rearrangement joins TRBV5-1 to TRBJ2-1; D gene uncertain. CDR1 and CDR2 (germline): SGHRS, YFSETQ. The CDR3 is 13 amino acids. V lost 4 bases to trimming and J lost 5 bases, with 10 bases between them. The CDR3 coding sequence is TGCGCCAGCAGCCCATGGGTCAACAATGAGCAGTTCTTC. Its translation is CASSPWVNNEQFF.

The V call is TRBV18, the J call TRBJ2-1; D is perhaps TRBD2 (6 bases). Trimming shortened V by 6 bases and J by 6 bases, and 6 bases separated the two germline ends. Germline V CDR1 and CDR2: KGHSH, LQKENI. This CDR3 region has 11 residues. DNA of the CDR3: TGTGCCAGCTCGGAGGGCAATGAGCAGTTCTTC. This gives the protein CASSEGNEQFF. The full variable domain, with the rest looked up from reference TRBV18 and TRBJ2-1, is NAGVMQNPRHLVRRRGQEARLRCSPMKGHSHVYWYRQLPEEGLKFMVYLQKENIIDESGMPKERFSAEFPKEGPSILRIQQVVRGDSAAYFCASSEGNEQFFGPGTRLTVL.

The chain joins TRBV4-1 to TRBJ2-3; TRBD1 or TRBD2 may be the D gene (6 bases each). With 1 base removed from V and 3 bases from J, the gap between germline ends came to 14 bases. CDR3 size: 16 residues. Germline V lookup: CDR1 MGHRA, CDR2 YSYEKL. In nucleotides, the CDR3 is TGCGCCAGCAGCCAAGTTCTTAGGGGGGCAACAGATACGCAGTATTTT. It encodes CASSQVLRGATDTQYF.